A single count supports the clone carrying this TCR beta chain. Its matching antigen is unknown. These data are taken from a study of shared clonotypes between healthy human individuals. About the research overall: For every donor, three CD4 naive, three CD4 memory, two CD8 naive and one CD8 memory plates were used.

Clones were sequenced by immunoSEQ multiplex PCR, and TCRdb holds only the in-frame ones, with some missing. The sample has 300,000 to 400,000 clones; around 86% are singletons. General study points: Non-shared clonotypes displayed generation probabilities falling below those of clonotypes present in all four donors.

Germline values: CDR1 MNHEY, CDR2 SMNVEV (reference sequence). CDR3 length: 13 residues. Trimming stripped 6 bases from V and 3 bases from J, with 11 bases between. What was sequenced was memory CD8+ T cells sorted from blood. Subset here: CD45RO+ cells pooled with CCR7-negative TemRA cells. The receptor's source is a man aged 18 to 35 in good health. The J gene is TRBJ1-1, the V gene TRBV27; TRBD1 is a possible D gene (5 bases). The CDR3 loop reads CASRPLGDTEAFF. For the CDR3, the DNA is TGTGCCAGCAGACCACTAGGGGACACTGAAGCTTTCTTT.